The source of this T cell receptor beta chain is a study of blood T cells in healthy people across ages. Approximately 9.6 milliliters of peripheral blood were drawn from each donor into EDTA-treated tubes. For the second PCR, which ran for 7 to 11 cycles, a sample-barcoded 5' primer and a J-beta primer mix were used. TCRdb re-derived calls from the 5' RACE reads in MiXCR, one entry per CDR3 protein. The sample consists of some 1.7 million distinct CDR3 sequences, roughly 30% of them appearing once. This clonotype was seen repeatedly, ten times or more. Germline V gives CDR1 SGHTA, CDR2 FQGNSA. CDR3 length: 13 residues. The V gene end was trimmed by 7 bases and the J gene end by 4 bases; junction bases not matched to a gene: 6.

The gene calls are TRBV7-2 and TRBJ1-2; 7 nucleotides match TRBD1. The origin of this receptor is a woman aged 25 to 39 in good health. Material: blood. As DNA, the CDR3 is TGTGCCAGCACGGACAGGTCCGGCTATGGCTACACCTTC. The encoded protein is CASTDRSGYGYTF.